The text below deals with one T cell receptor beta chain. This entry belongs to a study of shared clonotypes between healthy human individuals. Profiling relied on immunoSEQ multiplex PCR, and the TCRdb table lists in-frame clones only, not all of them. The table lists about 490,000 clones, about 80% of them singletons. The TCR comes from a woman aged 40-49 years in good health. Some clones in this sample may be carry-over from other donors' samples. Material for sequencing was PBMCs.

CDR3 nucleotides: TGTGCCAGCAGTGAAGGTGGGGTTTGGGATACGCAGTATTTT. Amino acids: CASSEGGVWDTQYF. This chain connects TRBV25-1 to TRBJ2-3; D remains ambiguous. The V end lost 2 bases, the J end lost 6 bases, and 12 bases lay between the germline ends. Germline CDR1 MGHDK, CDR2 SYGVNS. The CDR3 runs to 14 residues.